These T cell receptor beta chains were read from a single sample in a study of tumor and adjacent non-tumor tissue in lung cancer. TCRdb analysed the multiplex PCR reads with MiXCR anew, one entry per CDR3 protein. The sample records 90,000 to 100,000 distinct CDR3 sequences, 80% being singletons. The sample was distant non-tumor lung tissue. The receptors derive from a man in his fifties or sixties with small cell lung cancer. Both conserved end residues are part of each CDR3. D genes are given only for firm matches. The size field is filled for only some rows; it gives once, few, many or a size class.

v_gene	d_gene	j_gene	abundance	CDR3nt	CDR3aa
TRBV30	.	TRBJ1-5	many	TGTGCCTGGAGTGAAATAGGGCTAAACAATCAGCCCCAGCATTTT	CAWSEIGLNNQPQHF
TRBV20-1	TRBD2	TRBJ2-2	.	TGCAGTGCTAGAGTAGCGGGATTGGATACCGGGGAGCTATTTTTT	CSARVAGLDTGELFF
TRBV4-1	.	TRBJ2-1	.	TGCGCCAGCAGCCAAGAATCGGCTAGCGAGTACAATGATCAGTTCTTC	CASSQESASEYNDQFF
TRBV2	.	TRBJ1-5	.	TGTGCCAGGAGACGATACAGGGATCAGCCCCAGCATTTT	CARRRYRDQPQHF
TRBV6-5	.	TRBJ2-2	.	TGTGCCAGCAGTTACTTGTGGGAGGACGGGGAGCTGCTTTTT	CASSYLWEDGELLF
TRBV6-5	.	TRBJ1-2	many	TGTGCCAGCAGGCGCGGTAACTATGGCTACACCTTC	CASRRGNYGYTF
TRBV6-1	.	TRBJ2-2	.	TGTACCAGCTGGGGCCCAGCGAACACCGGGGAGCTGTTTTTT	CTSWGPANTGELFF
TRBV6-1	.	TRBJ1-2	.	TGTGTCAGCAGGACCCTGGGACTGTTTAGTGGCTATACCTTC	CVSRTLGLFSGYTF
TRBV4-2	.	TRBJ1-6	once	TGTGCCAGCAGCCTAGTTCTGATGGATGTCAATTCACCCCTCCACTTT	CASSLVLMDVNSPLHF
TRBV28	.	TRBJ2-7	.	TGTGCCAGCAGTCGATTGCTGGAGAAACACGAGCAGTACTTC	CASSRLLEKHEQYF
TRBV4-2	TRBD2	TRBJ2-7	.	TGTGCCAGCAACCAAGAGCTAGCGGATTGCGAGCAGTACTTC	CASNQELADCEQYF
TRBV11-2	TRBD2	TRBJ2-1	.	TGTACCAGCAGCTCCGGGGGGGGGACTAGCGGGAGTATGTGCAATGAGCAGTTCTTC	CTSSSGGGTSGSMCNEQFF
TRBV11-2	TRBD1	TRBJ2-6	.	TGTGCCAGCAGCTCCCAGGGGGCGGCTGGGAGCAACGTCTTGACTTTC	CASSSQGAAGSNVLTF
TRBV11-2	TRBD1	TRBJ1-2	.	TGTGCCTGCGACGACAGGGATAACTATGGTTACACCTTC	CACDDRDNYGYTF
TRBV12-3/TRBV12-4	.	TRBJ1-5	.	TGTGCCAGCAGTTTAATCAGCCTAAATCAGCCCCAGCATTTT	CASSLISLNQPQHF
TRBV15	TRBD2	TRBJ2-1	.	TGTGTCACCAGCAGGGTGGCGGGTATAGCGGGGACGCCACCCGATGAACAGTTCTTC	CVTSRVAGIAGTPPDEQFF
TRBV6-1	.	TRBJ2-3	once	TGTGCCAGCAGCTCCCTAAGGGCGGGACTCTTGGACTCGGATCAGCAGTATTTT	CASSSLRAGLLDSDQQYF
TRBV4-2	.	TRBJ2-2	.	TGTGCCAACAGCCAAGGTCTCAGGGCGAACACCGGGGAGCTGCTTTTT	CANSQGLRANTGELLF
TRBV29-1	.	TRBJ2-3	.	TGCAGTGTTGTGAGCCGGGGCGCAGATACGCAGTATTTT	CSVVSRGADTQYF
TRBV6-5	.	TRBJ2-3	.	TGTGCCAGCAGTTACCGGGCAGGGGATGCAGATACGCAATATTTT	CASSYRAGDADTQYF
TRBV4-1	.	TRBJ2-7	.	TGCGCCAGCAACCTTGCGGAGAGCTCCTACGAGCAGCACTTC	CASNLAESSYEQHF
TRBV5-6	.	TRBJ2-4	.	TGTGCCAGGAGCTCGCCACAGGGACGGGCCAAAAACTTTCAGTACTTC	CARSSPQGRAKNFQYF
TRBV5-4	TRBD1	TRBJ1-1	.	TGTGCCAGCAGCCGTGGGAGAACAGGGGCCCCGGGGACTGAAGCTTTCTTT	CASSRGRTGAPGTEAFF
TRBV20-1	TRBD2	TRBJ2-5	.	TGCAGTGCCGAAACCGGGACTAGCGGGGGCCAAAAGACCCAGTACTTC	CSAETGTSGGQKTQYF
TRBV12-3/TRBV12-4	TRBD1	TRBJ2-2	.	TGTGCCAGTAGTATCTCTGGGACAGAGACCGGGGAGCTGTCTTTT	CASSISGTETGELSF
TRBV6-5	TRBD2	TRBJ2-1	.	TGTGCCAGCAGTTACTCGAGCGGGCGGGGACTAGCGATTTACAATGAGCAGTTCTTC	CASSYSSGRGLAIYNEQFF
TRBV4-2	.	TRBJ2-7	.	TGTGTCAGCAGCCAAGATGAGAGGTCCCCATACGAGCAGTACTTC	CVSSQDERSPYEQYF
TRBV6-5	TRBD2	TRBJ2-3	.	TGTGCCAGCAGTTACGGAACTAGCGGGGCTACGCGGTATTTT	CASSYGTSGATRYF
TRBV11-3	.	TRBJ2-2	.	TGTGTCAGCAGCTTACAGGCTTCGAACACCAGGGAGCTTTTTTTT	CVSSLQASNTRELFF
TRBV11-1	.	TRBJ1-1	few	TGTGACAGCAGCTTAGGGCATCGCATGAACACTGAAGCTTTCTTT	CDSSLGHRMNTEAFF